These T cell receptor beta chains were read from a single sample in a study of blood T cell dynamics during melanoma immunotherapy. Sequencing was performed with immunoSEQ multiplex PCR; in TCRdb, only in-frame clones are kept and a portion is missing. The table records several hundred clones, 89% of them present only once. The sequencing used cell-free DNA from blood, collected from a patient treated with checkpoint blockade. The receptor set was obtained from a human donor with melanoma. The CDR3 runs from the conserved cysteine through the conserved F or W. D genes are given only for firm matches. Size is stated for part of the rows, as once, few or many counts, or as a class when the clone is expanded.

d_gene: .; j_gene: TRBJ1-1; v_gene: TRBV2; abundance: .; CDR3nt: TGTGCCAGCGGTACGGGGAACACTGAAGCTTTCTTT; CDR3aa: CASGTGNTEAFF
d_gene: .; j_gene: TRBJ1-5; v_gene: TRBV19; abundance: .; CDR3nt: TGTGCCAGTAGTGTAGGGGCCCTGGGGCCCCAGCATTTT; CDR3aa: CASSVGALGPQHF
d_gene: .; j_gene: TRBJ1-1; v_gene: TRBV15; abundance: few; CDR3nt: TGTGCCACCAGCAGTCGAGGCGCTGAAGCTTTCTTT; CDR3aa: CATSSRGAEAFF
d_gene: TRBD1; j_gene: TRBJ1-2; v_gene: TRBV5-5; abundance: .; CDR3nt: TGTGCCAGCAGCTCCTCCGGGACAGGGGATGGCTACACCTTC; CDR3aa: CASSSSGTGDGYTF
d_gene: .; j_gene: TRBJ2-7; v_gene: TRBV7-2; abundance: .; CDR3nt: TGTGCCAGCAGCTTAGACAGGGGAGGTGGCTACGAGCAGTACTTC; CDR3aa: CASSLDRGGGYEQYF
d_gene: TRBD1; j_gene: TRBJ2-7; v_gene: TRBV4-1; abundance: .; CDR3nt: TGCGCCAGCAGCCGGACAGGTTCCTACGAGCAGTACTTC; CDR3aa: CASSRTGSYEQYF
d_gene: .; j_gene: TRBJ2-2; v_gene: TRBV4-1; abundance: few; CDR3nt: TGCGCCAGCAGCCAAGAGACCTGGGGTTATTCGAACACCGGGGAGCTGTTTTTT; CDR3aa: CASSQETWGYSNTGELFF
d_gene: TRBD2; j_gene: TRBJ2-1; v_gene: TRBV7-9; abundance: .; CDR3nt: TGTGCCAGCAGCTTGTCTAGCGGGAGCTCCTACAATGAGCAGTTCTTC; CDR3aa: CASSLSSGSSYNEQFF
d_gene: .; j_gene: TRBJ2-5; v_gene: TRBV7-9; abundance: .; CDR3nt: TGTGCCAGCAGCTTAGCTGGGGGGTTCATAGAGACCCAGTACTTC; CDR3aa: CASSLAGGFIETQYF
d_gene: TRBD1; j_gene: TRBJ2-7; v_gene: TRBV30; abundance: .; CDR3nt: TGTGCCTGGAGTCCCCTTAGACAGGGGGGCTACGAGCAGTACTTC; CDR3aa: CAWSPLRQGGYEQYF
d_gene: TRBD1; j_gene: TRBJ1-4; v_gene: TRBV4-1; abundance: .; CDR3nt: TGCGCCAGCAGCCAACGACGAGAGGGGGCTCATGAAAAACTGTTTTTT; CDR3aa: CASSQRREGAHEKLFF
d_gene: TRBD2; j_gene: TRBJ2-7; v_gene: TRBV6-6; abundance: .; CDR3nt: TGTGCCAGCAGTTACTCGAAACTAGCGGGACCCTACGAGCAGTACTTC; CDR3aa: CASSYSKLAGPYEQYF
d_gene: TRBD2; j_gene: TRBJ2-4; v_gene: TRBV11-3; abundance: .; CDR3nt: TGTGCCAGCAGCTTAGATCCGCCTAGCGGGAAAAACATTCAGTACTTC; CDR3aa: CASSLDPPSGKNIQYF
d_gene: TRBD2; j_gene: TRBJ2-3; v_gene: TRBV27; abundance: .; CDR3nt: TGTGCCAGCAGTTTACTCACTAGCGGGGGGCCAGATACGCAGTATTTT; CDR3aa: CASSLLTSGGPDTQYF
d_gene: .; j_gene: TRBJ1-5; v_gene: TRBV4-1; abundance: .; CDR3nt: TGCGCCAGCAGCCACCCCGGCAATCAGCCCCAGCATTTT; CDR3aa: CASSHPGNQPQHF
d_gene: .; j_gene: TRBJ1-5; v_gene: TRBV7-2; abundance: .; CDR3nt: TGTGCCAGCAGCTTCAACCGTGGGGGGAACGGTCAGCCCCAGCATTTT; CDR3aa: CASSFNRGGNGQPQHF
d_gene: .; j_gene: TRBJ1-1; v_gene: TRBV2; abundance: .; CDR3nt: TGTGCCAGCAGTGTGGGGAGGGATGGCCTCGGGAAAGCTTTCTTT; CDR3aa: CASSVGRDGLGKAFF
d_gene: .; j_gene: TRBJ1-2; v_gene: TRBV27; abundance: once; CDR3nt: TGTGCCAGCAGTTCAGCTGACGGGGACTATGGCTACACCTTC; CDR3aa: CASSSADGDYGYTF
d_gene: TRBD2; j_gene: TRBJ2-1; v_gene: TRBV10-2; abundance: .; CDR3nt: TGCGCCAGCGGGACTAGCGGCTACAATGAGCAGTTCTTC; CDR3aa: CASGTSGYNEQFF
d_gene: .; j_gene: TRBJ2-5; v_gene: TRBV15; abundance: .; CDR3nt: TGTGCCACCAGCAGACCGAACCTTAGGACAGTCCAAGAGACCCAGTACTTC; CDR3aa: CATSRPNLRTVQETQYF
d_gene: TRBD1; j_gene: TRBJ2-7; v_gene: TRBV19; abundance: .; CDR3nt: TGTGCCAGTAGTAAACGGGGACAGGGGTACGAGCAGTACTTC; CDR3aa: CASSKRGQGYEQYF
d_gene: .; j_gene: TRBJ2-1; v_gene: TRBV9; abundance: .; CDR3nt: TGTGCCAGCAGCGTACGAGGCGGGGGCGCTTACAATGAGCAGTTCTTC; CDR3aa: CASSVRGGGAYNEQFF
d_gene: .; j_gene: TRBJ2-3; v_gene: TRBV5-4; abundance: .; CDR3nt: TGTGCCAGCAGCTTGGTACACCAGGGCGCAGATACGCAGTATTTT; CDR3aa: CASSLVHQGADTQYF
d_gene: TRBD1; j_gene: TRBJ2-1; v_gene: TRBV11-2; abundance: few; CDR3nt: TGTGCCAGCAGCTTAGTTTTCGGGACAGGGGGCTCCTACAATGAGCAGTTCTTC; CDR3aa: CASSLVFGTGGSYNEQFF
d_gene: TRBD1; j_gene: TRBJ2-7; v_gene: TRBV7-9; abundance: .; CDR3nt: TGTGCCAGCAGCCACATGGGACAGGGATCAGCTAAGCAGTACTTC; CDR3aa: CASSHMGQGSAKQYF
d_gene: .; j_gene: TRBJ2-1; v_gene: TRBV28; abundance: .; CDR3nt: TGTGCCAGCAGCCCGGCGTTAGCGGCCAATGAGCAGTTCTTC; CDR3aa: CASSPALAANEQFF
d_gene: TRBD1; j_gene: TRBJ1-2; v_gene: TRBV28; abundance: .; CDR3nt: TGTGCCAGCAGTTCACTTGCGACAGGGGGCCCTGGCTACACCTTC; CDR3aa: CASSSLATGGPGYTF
d_gene: .; j_gene: TRBJ1-2; v_gene: TRBV10-2; abundance: once; CDR3nt: TGCGCCAGCAGTGAGATGGGGACCCCTTATGGCTACACCTTC; CDR3aa: CASSEMGTPYGYTF
d_gene: TRBD1; j_gene: TRBJ2-2; v_gene: TRBV5-1; abundance: .; CDR3nt: TGCGCCAGCAGCTCGGGACAGGCTATTACCGGGGAGCTGTTTTTT; CDR3aa: CASSSGQAITGELFF
d_gene: TRBD1; j_gene: TRBJ2-1; v_gene: TRBV15; abundance: .; CDR3nt: TGTGCCACCTCCGGGACAGGGAACAATGAGCAGTTCTTC; CDR3aa: CATSGTGNNEQFF
d_gene: .; j_gene: TRBJ2-1; v_gene: TRBV14; abundance: .; CDR3nt: TGTGCCAGCAGCCAAGTAAATAAGCAGTTCTTC; CDR3aa: CASSQVNKQFF
d_gene: .; j_gene: TRBJ2-3; v_gene: TRBV18; abundance: .; CDR3nt: TGTGCCAGCTCACCCCCTGAGAGCACAGATACGCAGTATTTT; CDR3aa: CASSPPESTDTQYF
d_gene: .; j_gene: TRBJ2-6; v_gene: TRBV10-1; abundance: .; CDR3nt: TGCGCCAGCAGTCCAGGGTCGGGATCTGGGGCCAACGTCCTGACTTTC; CDR3aa: CASSPGSGSGANVLTF
d_gene: .; j_gene: TRBJ2-2; v_gene: TRBV18; abundance: .; CDR3nt: TGTGCCAGCTCACACGGGAGAGGGGAGCTGTTTTTT; CDR3aa: CASSHGRGELFF
d_gene: .; j_gene: TRBJ1-5; v_gene: TRBV6-6; abundance: .; CDR3nt: TGTGCCAGCAGGGCCGGGACACGGTCTCAGCCCCAGCATTTT; CDR3aa: CASRAGTRSQPQHF
d_gene: .; j_gene: TRBJ2-7; v_gene: TRBV6-1; abundance: .; CDR3nt: TGTGCCAGCAGTGAATGGGAGGAGAACGAGCAGTACTTC; CDR3aa: CASSEWEENEQYF
d_gene: TRBD2; j_gene: TRBJ2-3; v_gene: TRBV30; abundance: once; CDR3nt: TGTGCTCGAGGGACCGGACTAGCGGCAGATACGCAGTATTTT; CDR3aa: CARGTGLAADTQYF
d_gene: .; j_gene: TRBJ2-1; v_gene: TRBV5-5; abundance: once; CDR3nt: TGTGCCAGCAGCCCTGCCCGGGGGAGCTCCTACAATGAGCAGTTCTTC; CDR3aa: CASSPARGSSYNEQFF
d_gene: .; j_gene: TRBJ1-5; v_gene: TRBV2; abundance: .; CDR3nt: TGTGCCAGCAGTCGAGGGGGTAATCAGCCCCAGCATTTT; CDR3aa: CASSRGGNQPQHF
d_gene: .; j_gene: TRBJ1-5; v_gene: TRBV19; abundance: .; CDR3nt: TGTGCCAGTACTTACAGGGAGGTGGGGAGCAATCAGCCCCAGCATTTT; CDR3aa: CASTYREVGSNQPQHF
d_gene: TRBD1; j_gene: TRBJ2-3; v_gene: TRBV5-4; abundance: .; CDR3nt: TGTGCCAGCAGCTCTTTGGACAGGGGGCCGGGCACAGATACGCAGTATTTT; CDR3aa: CASSSLDRGPGTDTQYF
d_gene: .; j_gene: TRBJ2-7; v_gene: TRBV19; abundance: .; CDR3nt: TGTGCCAGTAGTTCGAGGGGCCGGGACGAGCAGTACTTC; CDR3aa: CASSSRGRDEQYF
d_gene: .; j_gene: TRBJ2-1; v_gene: TRBV6-6; abundance: once; CDR3nt: TGTGCCAGCACTTACGGGATATCGAGGAATGAGCAGTTCTTC; CDR3aa: CASTYGISRNEQFF
d_gene: .; j_gene: TRBJ1-5; v_gene: TRBV2; abundance: .; CDR3nt: TGTGCCAGCAGTGAATCTCTGGCCCTGCAGCCCCAGCATTTT; CDR3aa: CASSESLALQPQHF
d_gene: .; j_gene: TRBJ2-7; v_gene: TRBV27; abundance: .; CDR3nt: TGTGCCAGCAGTTCATCAGGGATTTCCAAGTCTGTACCCAATTACGAGCAGTACTTC; CDR3aa: CASSSSGISKSVPNYEQYF
d_gene: .; j_gene: TRBJ1-4; v_gene: TRBV7-9; abundance: .; CDR3nt: TGTGCCAGCAGCTCCGCCCTGGGAGCCGGACCGGAAAAACTGTTTTTT; CDR3aa: CASSSALGAGPEKLFF
d_gene: .; j_gene: TRBJ1-2; v_gene: TRBV19; abundance: once; CDR3nt: TGTGCCAGTGGTAGGGACGGGACCTATGGCTACACCTTC; CDR3aa: CASGRDGTYGYTF
d_gene: TRBD1; j_gene: TRBJ2-7; v_gene: TRBV5-5; abundance: .; CDR3nt: TGTGCCAGCAGCTTGCGGGACAGTAGCTTCAACGAGCAGTACTTC; CDR3aa: CASSLRDSSFNEQYF